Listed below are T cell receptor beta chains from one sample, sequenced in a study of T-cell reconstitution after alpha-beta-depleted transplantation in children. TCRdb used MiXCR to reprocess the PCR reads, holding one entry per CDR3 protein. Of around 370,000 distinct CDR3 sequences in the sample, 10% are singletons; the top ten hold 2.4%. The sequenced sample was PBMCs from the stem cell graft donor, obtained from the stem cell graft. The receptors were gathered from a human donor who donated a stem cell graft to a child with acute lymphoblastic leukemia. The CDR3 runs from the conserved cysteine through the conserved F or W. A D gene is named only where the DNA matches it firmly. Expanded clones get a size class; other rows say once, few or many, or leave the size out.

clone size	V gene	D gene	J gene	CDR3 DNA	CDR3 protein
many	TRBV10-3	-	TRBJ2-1	TGTGCCATCAGTGAGTCTGGGGAAAGCGGGTACAATGAGCAGTTCTTC	CAISESGESGYNEQFF
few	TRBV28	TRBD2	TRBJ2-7	TGTGCCAGCAGACCCTTTTTAGCGGGAGGGTACGAGCAGTACTTC	CASRPFLAGGYEQYF
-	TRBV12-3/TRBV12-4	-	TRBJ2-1	TGTGCCAGCAGTCCACCCGTGTTAGGCTACAATGAGCAGTTCTTC	CASSPPVLGYNEQFF
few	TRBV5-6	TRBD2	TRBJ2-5	TGTGCCAGCAGCACCGGGACTAGCGGATCCACCTGGGAGACCCAGTACTTC	CASSTGTSGSTWETQYF
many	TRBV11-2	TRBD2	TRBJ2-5	TGTGCCAGCAGCTTAGGACTAGCGGGAGTAGGAGAGACCCAGTACTTC	CASSLGLAGVGETQYF
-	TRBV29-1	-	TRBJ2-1	TGCAGCGTTATGATTTCCTACAATGAGCAGTTCTTC	CSVMISYNEQFF
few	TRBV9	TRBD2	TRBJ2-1	TGTGCCAGCAGCACGACGGGACTAACCAGCAATGAGCAGTTCTTC	CASSTTGLTSNEQFF
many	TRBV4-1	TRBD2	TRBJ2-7	TGCGCCAGCAGCCAAACGCCCAGCGGGATCTCTCCCTACGAGCAGTACTTC	CASSQTPSGISPYEQYF
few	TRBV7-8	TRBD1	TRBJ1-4	TGTGCCAGCAGCTCCCATGGGACAGGGGACGAAAAACTGTTTTTT	CASSSHGTGDEKLFF
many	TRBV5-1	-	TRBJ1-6	TGCGCCAGCAGCTTGGACGGGGCAGGGAATTCACCCCTCCACTTT	CASSLDGAGNSPLHF
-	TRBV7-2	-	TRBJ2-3	TGTGCCAGCAGCTTAGCGTTAGATACGCAGTATTTT	CASSLALDTQYF
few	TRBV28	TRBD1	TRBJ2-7	TGTGCCAGCAGTTTGAAAAGTCAGGGGGCATACGAGCAGTACTTC	CASSLKSQGAYEQYF
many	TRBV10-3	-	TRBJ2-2	TGTGCCATCAGTGTGGGGGTAACCGGGGAGCTGTTTTTT	CAISVGVTGELFF
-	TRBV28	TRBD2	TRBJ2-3	TGTGCCAGCAGTCCCCTAGGGACTAGCGGGAGGGCCCCAGGGGCAGATACGCAGTATTTT	CASSPLGTSGRAPGADTQYF
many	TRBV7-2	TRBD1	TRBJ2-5	TGTGCCAGCAGCTTACAAACAGGGGGCACAGAGACCCAGTACTTC	CASSLQTGGTETQYF
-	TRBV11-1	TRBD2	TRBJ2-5	TGTGCCAGCAGCTTAGGAGTCGGGGGGACTAGCGGGAGTATGAAAGAGACCCAGTACTTC	CASSLGVGGTSGSMKETQYF
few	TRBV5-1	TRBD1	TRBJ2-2	TGCGCCACCAGGACAGGGGGCGGCACCGGGGAGCTGTTTTTT	CATRTGGGTGELFF